The 7 T cell receptor beta chains in this list originate from one sample, sequenced in a study of radiation and T cells in renal cell carcinoma. Indicated treatment: treatment-naive control, cytoreductive nephrectomy. The protocol was immunoSEQ multiplex PCR, while the TCRdb copy is restricted to in-frame clones and leaves out a portion. This sample yields about 12,000 clones, of which about 65% are seen a single time; roughly 19% belongs to the top ten. The sequences come from tumor tissue, collected from a patient whose treatment was nephrectomy without radiotherapy. These TCRs come from a woman aged 80 or over with renal cell carcinoma.

There are a few counts of this clone. The J gene is TRBJ2-7, the V gene TRBV11-2; the D call may be TRBD1 or TRBD2 (5 bases each). Germline V gene lookup returns CDR1 SGHAT and CDR2 FQNNGV. CDR3 length: 16 amino acids. V was clipped by 1 base and J by 0 bases, with 13 bases between them. The CDR3: CASSLVGGSNSYEQYF. In nucleotides, the CDR3 is TGTGCCAGCAGCTTAGTTGGGGGAAGCAACTCCTACGAGCAGTACTTC.

This clone was observed a single time. The J gene is TRBJ2-4, the V gene TRBV7-2; D is tentatively TRBD1 or TRBD2 (5 bases each). Germline-derived CDR1 and CDR2 are SGHTA and FQGNSA. V shed 1 base and J shed 8 bases, with 9 bases lying between them. This CDR3 comprises 13 residues. CDR3 amino acids: CASSLGMGDIQYF. CDR3 DNA sequence: TGTGCCAGCAGCTTAGGGATGGGGGACATTCAGTACTTC.

Only one count was recorded for this clone. The gene calls are TRBV4-2 and TRBJ2-5, with TRBD2 as a possible D gene (6 bases). V gave up 0 bases and J gave up 1 base, with 12 bases separating them. The CDR3 totals 16 residues. Per the germline V gene, CDR1 is LGHNA and CDR2 is YNFKEQ. CDR3 sequence reads: CASSQEIGGTQETQYF. DNA of the CDR3: TGTGCCAGCAGCCAAGAAATTGGAGGGACCCAAGAGACCCAGTACTTC.

The chain combines TRBV28 with TRBJ1-2; TRBD1 might be the D (6 bases). Germline V gene sequence: CDR1 MDHEN, CDR2 SYDVKM. The germline V and J ends were trimmed by 1 base and 5 bases, with 20 bases remaining between them. The CDR3 loop spans 17 amino acids. DNA for the CDR3: TGTGCCAGCAGTTTATACACCCCAACAGGGAATGGGTATGGCTACACCTTC. The encoded protein is CASSLYTPTGNGYGYTF.

V usage is TRBV7-9 and J usage is TRBJ2-5; no definite D call. CDR3 length: 11 amino acids. V was cut by 6 bases and J by 2 bases, with 4 bases left in between. Germline V CDR1 and CDR2: SEHNR, FQNEAQ (reference sequence). CDR3 loop: CASSGQETQYF. CDR3 nucleotides: TGTGCCAGCAGTGGACAAGAGACCCAGTACTTC.

The chain has TRBV12-5 and TRBJ2-1; 10 nucleotides align to TRBD2. Trimming removed 7 bases from V and 5 bases from J; junction bases left unmatched: 8. The CDR3 is 15 amino acids. Germline values: CDR1 LGHNT, CDR2 FRNRAP. The CDR3 loop is CASAKSSGRHNEQFF. The DNA for the CDR3 is TGTGCTAGTGCCAAATCTAGCGGGAGACACAATGAGCAGTTCTTC. The full variable domain, in which reference TRBV12-5 and TRBJ2-1 provide the parts outside the CDR3, is DARVTQTPRHKVTEMGQEVTMRCQPILGHNTVFWYRQTMMQGLELLAYFRNRAPLDDSGMPKDRFSAEMPDATLATLKIQPSEPRDSAVYFCASAKSSGRHNEQFFGPGTRLTVL.

The chain has TRBV7-9 and TRBJ2-1; a weak D match, TRBD2 (6 bases). The CDR3 covers 16 residues. Trimming stripped 2 bases from V and 7 bases from J, with 18 bases between. Germline V gene sequence: CDR1 SEHNR, CDR2 FQNEAQ (reference sequence). The CDR3 sequence is CASSLPGARGGNEQFF. CDR3 coding DNA: TGTGCCAGCAGCTTACCCGGGGCTCGAGGAGGGAATGAGCAGTTCTTC. The whole variable domain, remainder taken from reference TRBV7-9 and TRBJ2-1, is DTGVSQNPRHKITKRGQNVTFRCDPISEHNRLYWYRQTLGQGPEFLTYFQNEAQLEKSRLLSDRFSAERPKGSFSTLEIQRTEQGDSAMYLCASSLPGARGGNEQFFGPGTRLTVL.